This T cell receptor (beta chain) was obtained from a study of vaccination and CD4 T cells after COVID-19. Study-wide background: Samples taken post-COVID came a median 101 days after diagnosis, ranging from 35 to 161. A CEFX pool, an HIV-1 Nef pool, or else no peptide went into the control cultures.

Sequencing of the DNA from cultured CD4+ T cells was carried out with the Oncomine TCR Beta short-read assay. MiXCR, applied by TCRdb to the PCR reads, yields one record per CDR3 protein. This table has around 25,000 distinct CDR3 sequences, around 60% appearing once. Specified treatment: approximately 9-day PBMC culture with coronavirus spike peptide pools or control peptides (ViraFEST assay). Expanded clonotypes were found by TCR sequencing after peptide-pool stimulation (ViraFEST). A remark on this clonotype: As yet, its antigen is unknown.

The CDR3 spans 13 residues. Germline V lookup: CDR1 MGHRA, CDR2 YSYEKL. V was shortened by 1 base and J by 5 bases, with 8 bases between the two germline ends. The sequence was obtained from a human donor who received a COVID-19 vaccine. The V call is TRBV4-1, the J call TRBJ2-5; D remains ambiguous. The sequences come from CD4+ T cells from blood, cultured in vitro, collected after SARS-CoV-2 vaccination. The CDR3 DNA is TGCGCCAGCAGCCAAGTTTTAACGGAGACCCAGTACTTC. It specifies CASSQVLTETQYF.